This T cell receptor beta chain is from a study of early T cells in non-severe SARS-CoV-2 infection. At the level of the study: Sequencing input comprised bulk RNA from unsorted whole blood; chain pairing was not available. Findings and limits, study-wide: VDJdb-based matching was biased toward anti-spike CD8 responses and missed private and CD4 specificities.

Researchers tagged individual cDNA molecules with unique molecular identifiers. TCRdb redid the calling of the 5' RACE reads with MiXCR, one entry per CDR3 protein. The data hold tens of thousands of distinct CDR3 sequences, with about 5.9% observed a single time. The CDR3 runs 11 residues. CDR1 is MGHRA, CDR2 YSYEKL, per germline. Trimming removed 0 bases from V and 9 bases from J, with 3 bases in between. The sample holds many counts of this clonotype. No antigen is known for it. The sample taken for sequencing was whole blood. This sequence was found in an adult who was a healthcare worker with PCR-confirmed SARS-CoV-2 infection or an uninfected control (not recorded which). J is TRBJ2-1 and V is TRBV4-1; D not resolved. The CDR3 DNA sequence: TGCGCCAGCAGCCAAGACGGTGAGCAGTTCTTC. Amino acids: CASSQDGEQFF.